The 24 T cell receptor beta chains presented below share a single source sample, sequenced in a study of control samples from healthy donors and cancer patients. TCRdb keeps only in-frame clones here, not all; method: immunoSEQ multiplex PCR. The data contain around 130,000 clones, more than 85% of them singletons. Sequences were obtained from PBMCs. The receptors were sampled from a man aged 45 to 65 with head and neck cancer.

The CDR3 coding sequence is TGTGCCAGCAGCAAAAAGGGGCTTCCACCTGGCTACACCTTC. Its protein product is CASSKKGLPPGYTF. V and J are TRBV21-1 and TRBJ1-2; TRBD1 is taken as the D call from the table, unchecked against the DNA. TRBV21-1 is marked as a pseudogene. The length of the CDR3 is 14 residues.

The chain carries TRBV5-1 and TRBJ2-3; TRBD2 is a possible D gene (7 bases). In germline, CDR1 is SGHRS, CDR2 YFSETQ. CDR3 length: 20 amino acids. V lost 1 base to trimming and J lost 2 bases, with 26 bases between them. The CDR3 DNA sequence: TGCGCCAGCAGCTTGTTCGGGCGGCTAAATGCGGGGGCCTCCACAGATACGCAGTATTTT. It translates to CASSLFGRLNAGASTDTQYF.

The chain uses TRBV6-6 and TRBJ2-7; D unclear. V was shortened by 2 bases and J by 0 bases, with 11 bases between the two germline ends. Germline CDR1 is MNHNY and CDR2 is SVGAGI (reference sequence). The CDR3 contains 15 residues. The CDR3, as DNA: TGTGCCAGCAGTTACGCCGGCCGATCCTCCTACGAGCAGTACTTC. It specifies CASSYAGRSSYEQYF.

The CDR3 nucleotides read TGTGCCAGCAGTGTAAGGGGCGGGGGCGAGCAGTACTTC. This encodes CASSVRGGGEQYF. The chain combines TRBV2 with TRBJ2-7; TRBD2 aligns across 7 bases. With 4 bases clipped from V and 6 bases from J, the junction kept 6 bases outside the gene matches. Germline assignment: CDR1 SNHLY and CDR2 FYNNEI. The CDR3 totals 13 residues.

The chain is built from TRBV28 and TRBJ2-7, with no clear D. V was shortened by 2 bases and J by 6 bases, with 14 bases between the two germline ends. Germline V CDR1 and CDR2: MDHEN, SYDVKM. The CDR3 extends over 14 amino acids. The CDR3 here is CASSLSSWAREQYF. DNA for the CDR3: TGTGCCAGCAGTTTAAGTTCGTGGGCCCGCGAGCAGTACTTC.

The rearrangement joins TRBV5-1 to TRBJ1-1, with D possibly matching TRBD1 (5 bases). V gave up 6 bases and J gave up 4 bases, with 13 bases separating them. The CDR3 extends over 13 amino acids. Germline V CDR1 and CDR2: SGHRS, YFSETQ. The CDR3 DNA reads TGCGCCAGCAATCTGGGGCAGGGCACTGAAGCTTTCTTT. As protein: CASNLGQGTEAFF.

This clone was seen only once. The chain links TRBV14 to TRBJ2-4; 11 positions match TRBD2. The CDR3 has 19 amino acids. Germline CDR1 and CDR2: SGHDN and FVKESK. Trimming cost V 1 base and J 1 base; bases outside gene matches: 9. The CDR3 region has the DNA TGTGCCAGCAGCCAAGGAGCTAGCGGGGGGTTGAGGGCCAAAAACATTCAGTACTTC. Its protein product is CASSQGASGGLRAKNIQYF.

The chain has TRBV6-1 and TRBJ2-7; D is uncertain. V shed 0 bases and J shed 6 bases, with 9 bases lying between them. The CDR3 totals 13 residues. The germline CDR1 and CDR2 sequences are MNHNS and SASEGT. CDR3 nucleotide sequence: TGTGCCAGCAGTGAAGCTGTTGGAGTCGAGCAGTACTTC. It codes for CASSEAVGVEQYF.

The chain combines TRBV28 with TRBJ2-7; 11 nucleotides line up with TRBD1. Germline-derived CDR1 and CDR2 are MDHEN and SYDVKM. The junction had 11 bases not matched to a gene; V was cut back by 4 bases and J by 6 bases. The CDR3 loop spans 16 amino acids. The CDR3, as DNA: TGTGCCAGCAGTTCTCCCCCATCCGGGACAGGGGGCGAGCAGTACTTC. Residues: CASSSPPSGTGGEQYF.

The chain is built from TRBV3-1 (or the pseudogene TRBV3-2) and TRBJ1-2, with 7 bases lining up with TRBD1. The CDR3 is 13 residues long. In germline, CDR1 is LGHDT, CDR2 YNNKEL (reference sequence). V was pared by 4 bases and J by 6 bases, with 5 bases of the junction left unmatched. The CDR3 loop is CASSLDRVDGYTF. Written as DNA, the CDR3 is TGTGCCAGCAGCCTAGACAGGGTGGATGGCTACACCTTC.

The J gene is TRBJ1-1, the V gene TRBV28, with D perhaps TRBD1 (6 bases). The CDR3 is made up of 17 amino acids. The V and J ends lost 2 bases and 2 bases respectively, with 18 bases between them. Germline CDR1 reads MDHEN; CDR2 reads SYDVKM. The CDR3 loop is CASSLASHGTLNTEAFF. The DNA of the CDR3 is TGTGCCAGCAGTTTAGCCTCCCACGGGACATTAAACACTGAAGCTTTCTTT.

This chain connects TRBV11-2 to TRBJ2-5; TRBD2 matches 15 bases. This CDR3 is built from 17 residues. Germline CDR1 reads SGHAT; CDR2 reads FQNNGV. The J segment lost 1 base and the V segment lost 5 bases, leaving 5 bases of the junction unmatched. This CDR3 is CASSRGLAGGSQETQYF. CDR3 bases: TGTGCCAGCAGCCGGGGACTAGCGGGGGGATCCCAAGAGACCCAGTACTTC.

The rearrangement uses TRBV5-4 and TRBJ2-1; D may correspond to TRBD1 or TRBD2 (7 bases each). Per germline, CDR1 SGHNT and CDR2 YYREEE (reference sequence). Between the trimmed V and J ends, which lost 3 bases and 8 bases, there was a span of 18 bases. The CDR3 totals 15 residues. The CDR3 spells CASSWGGQSGDEQFF. DNA for the CDR3: TGTGCCAGCAGCTGGGGGGGACAGTCGGGCGATGAGCAGTTCTTC.

The chain is built from TRBV27 and TRBJ1-6; the match to TRBD1 covers 9 bases. Trimming cost V 7 bases and J 8 bases; bases outside gene matches: 12. The germline CDR1 and CDR2 sequences are MNHEY and SMNVEV (reference sequence). The CDR3 sequence is 16 residues long. CDR3 sequence (DNA): TGTGCCAGCACCCCCGGGACAGGGCTCTGGGATTCACCCCTCCACTTT. Translated, it gives CASTPGTGLWDSPLHF.

This chain connects TRBV3-1 (or the pseudogene TRBV3-2) to TRBJ2-7; D gene uncertain. Germline V gives CDR1 LGHDT, CDR2 YNNKEL (reference sequence). V was shortened by 4 bases and J by 0 bases, with 4 bases between the two germline ends. This CDR3 is 12 amino acids long. CDR3 bases: TGTGCCAGCAGCCTGAGCTCCTACGAGCAGTACTTC. Translated, it gives CASSLSSYEQYF.

The V and J genes are TRBV14 and TRBJ1-2; D is ambiguous. Germline loops: CDR1 SGHDN, CDR2 FVKESK. Deletions cut 4 bases from V and 8 bases from J, with 14 bases between. The CDR3 spans 13 residues. DNA of the CDR3: TGTGCCAGCAGCCCCGCTCCTTGGAGGGGCTACACCTTC. Amino acid sequence: CASSPAPWRGYTF.

CDR3 protein: CAISESPPDKSYEQYF. The CDR3, as DNA: TGTGCCATCAGTGAGTCCCCCCCTGACAAATCCTACGAGCAGTACTTC. The J gene is TRBJ2-7, the V gene TRBV10-3, with D uncertain. The CDR3 is 16 residues long. The germline V and J ends were trimmed by 0 bases and 1 base, with 13 bases remaining between them. CDR1 and CDR2 (germline): ENHRY, SYGVKD.

CDR3 protein: CATEAANTEAFF. The CDR3 region has the DNA TGTGCAACAGAGGCAGCAAACACTGAAGCTTTCTTT. The chain carries TRBV19 and TRBJ1-1; no clear D. Germline V gene data show CDR1 as LNHDA and CDR2 as SQIVND (reference sequence). The CDR3 has 12 amino acids.

The genes are TRBV30 and TRBJ2-7, with D perhaps matching TRBD2 (5 bases). The CDR3 is 15 amino acids. V lost 7 bases and J 0 bases, leaving 19 bases between the germline ends. CDR1 is GTSNPN, CDR2 SVGIG, per germline (reference sequence). CDR3 in amino acids: CASARGPLSSYEQYF. The CDR3 DNA follows: TGTGCCTCCGCTAGAGGGCCCCTTAGCTCCTACGAGCAGTACTTC.

The gene calls are TRBV15 and TRBJ2-3; D remains ambiguous. The V gene lost 0 bases and the J gene lost 3 bases, with 7 bases spanning the gap. Germline V gives CDR1 LNHNV, CDR2 YYDKDF (reference sequence). The CDR3 totals 14 residues. The CDR3, as DNA: TGTGCCACCAGCAGAGAGACAAGTACAGATACGCAGTATTTT. As protein: CATSRETSTDTQYF.

This clone was recorded once. The chain is built from TRBV19 and TRBJ2-3, with D hard to call. The CDR3 runs 16 residues. Germline V gene sequence: CDR1 LNHDA, CDR2 SQIVND (reference sequence). Trimming left V 2 bases short and J 2 bases short, with 14 bases between. CDR3 in amino acids: CASSIRGSPYTDTQYF. CDR3 nucleotides: TGTGCCAGTAGTATACGAGGCTCCCCATACACAGATACGCAGTATTTT.

Note on this clone: The same CDR3 arises from other DNA sequences in this sample as well. The chain uses TRBV7-2 and TRBJ2-2; D perhaps matches TRBD2 (7 bases). The CDR3 has 15 amino acids. V was shortened by 3 bases and J by 5 bases, with 13 bases between the two germline ends. Germline V gene sequence: CDR1 SGHTA, CDR2 FQGNSA. CDR3 region: CASSFWGRGTGELFF. CDR3 nucleotides: TGTGCCAGCAGCTTTTGGGGGCGGGGGACCGGGGAGCTGTTTTTT.

The V and J genes are TRBV11-3 and TRBJ2-2; D remains ambiguous. The CDR3 is 13 residues long. Germline CDR1 reads SGHNT; CDR2 reads YENEEA. Trimming pared 6 bases from V and 4 bases from J, leaving 9 bases between. CDR3 sequence reads: CASRGSRTGELFF. The CDR3 DNA is TGTGCCAGCAGGGGGTCCCGCACCGGGGAGCTGTTTTTT.

The chain employs TRBV20-1 and TRBJ1-4, with D maybe TRBD1 (5 bases). Germline V CDR1 and CDR2: DFQATT, SNEGSKA (reference sequence). This CDR3 contains 15 residues. Trimming removed 3 bases from V and 8 bases from J, with 19 bases in between. Here the CDR3 reads CSASTGLGRGEKLFF. CDR3 sequence (DNA): TGCAGTGCTAGTACGGGGCTAGGTAGAGGGGAAAAACTGTTTTTT.